The 14 T cell receptor beta chains given below trace back to one sample, sequenced in a study of T cells in Graves' hyperthyroidism and ophthalmopathy. RNA transcripts gave rise to amplified TCR beta CDR3 regions. The primer set for the first-round RT-PCR of the TCR CDR3 was HTBI. In TCRdb, the multiplex PCR reads were re-called with MiXCR into one record per CDR3 protein. This table holds 640,000 or so distinct CDR3 sequences, roughly 15% found once. The sequenced sample was blood. The origin of the receptors is a woman aged 40 to 55 with Graves' ophthalmopathy.

The table lists this clonotype with many counts. The chain links TRBV20-1 to TRBJ2-7; 9 bases are shared with TRBD1. Germline loops: CDR1 DFQATT, CDR2 SNEGSKA (reference sequence). This CDR3 comprises 15 residues. The V and J ends lost 6 bases and 5 bases, in that order; junction bases with no gene match: 14. This CDR3 is CSAQTPGQGRDEQYF. The CDR3 nucleotides read TGCAGTGCCCAAACTCCCGGACAGGGGCGGGACGAGCAGTACTTC.

In this sample, this clonotype turned up a few times. The chain joins TRBV27 to TRBJ2-2, with TRBD1 matching over 7 bases. The V segment lost 5 bases and the J segment 0 bases; nucleotides outside the gene matches: 9. CDR1 is MNHEY and CDR2 is SMNVEV in the germline V gene (reference sequence). The CDR3 covers 17 residues. CDR3 residues: CASSPLDRDANTGELFF. The CDR3 nucleotides read TGTGCCAGCAGTCCGCTTGACAGGGACGCGAACACCGGGGAGCTGTTTTTT.

This clonotype has only a few counts. The genes are TRBV19 and TRBJ2-4; TRBD2 matches at 9 bases. Germline V gives CDR1 LNHDA, CDR2 SQIVND (reference sequence). J was trimmed by 7 bases and V by 1 base; bases with no gene match: 5. This CDR3 comprises 15 residues. The CDR3 DNA sequence: TGTGCCAGTAGTATAGCGACTAGCGGAAAGAACATTCAGTACTTC. The encoded protein is CASSIATSGKNIQYF.

This clonotype was seen at least ten times. This chain connects TRBV20-1 to TRBJ2-7; 14 bases are a match to TRBD2. The V segment lost 6 bases and the J segment 4 bases; nucleotides outside the gene matches: 14. CDR3 length equals 17 residues. Germline V gives CDR1 DFQATT, CDR2 SNEGSKA (reference sequence). This CDR3 reads CSAEGPPGLAGGYEQYF. The CDR3, as DNA: TGCAGTGCAGAAGGGCCCCCCGGACTAGCGGGAGGATACGAGCAGTACTTC.

This clonotype was detected ten times or more. The J gene is TRBJ2-7, the V gene TRBV5-1; tentative D call: TRBD2 (5 bases). This CDR3 spans 14 amino acids. The V gene's germline CDR1 is SGHRS and CDR2 YFSETQ. The V end was cut by 2 bases, the J end by 3 bases, with 12 bases between. In DNA form, the CDR3 reads TGCGCCAGCAGCTTCACTTACGGGGACTACGAGCAGTACTTC. This codes for CASSFTYGDYEQYF.

This rearrangement joins TRBV19 to TRBJ1-2, with D hard to call. V was clipped by 0 bases and J by 7 bases, with 9 bases between them. Germline loops: CDR1 LNHDA, CDR2 SQIVND (reference sequence). The length of the CDR3 is 13 residues. The CDR3 DNA follows: TGTGCCAGTAGTATAGACCCCGGGAGTGGCTACACCTTC. Amino acid sequence: CASSIDPGSGYTF.

This clonotype is a singleton in its sample. A clone one base away is much larger, so this may be a read error. This chain links TRBV28 with TRBJ1-1, with TRBD1 identical over 8 bases. Germline V lookup: CDR1 MDHEN, CDR2 SYDVKM. CDR3 size: 15 residues. V lost 3 bases, J lost 4 bases, and 7 bases stayed unmatched. The CDR3 DNA reads as TGTGCCAGCAGTTTTCCCTGGACAGGGCGCACTGAAGCTTTCTTT. Its translation is CASSFPWTGRTEAFF.

The gene calls are TRBV25-1 and TRBJ2-7; D uncertain. Trimming took 2 bases from V and 0 from J, leaving 17 bases between them. The CDR3 sequence is 17 residues long. Germline V gene data show CDR1 as MGHDK and CDR2 as SYGVNS. In nucleotides, the CDR3 is TGTGCCAGCAGTGAAGTACCCAGGTTCGGGTTCTCCTACGAGCAGTACTTC. This gives the protein CASSEVPRFGFSYEQYF.

The chain is built from TRBV7-2 and TRBJ2-6; 11 nucleotides match TRBD1. After removal of 2 bases from V and 1 base from J, the junction contained 10 bases not matched to a gene. CDR3 size: 20 residues. Germline V lookup: CDR1 SGHTA, CDR2 FQGNSA. CDR3 sequence reads: CASSLPPDRGPLSGANVLTF. CDR3 DNA: TGTGCCAGCAGCTTACCCCCGGACAGGGGGCCTCTATCTGGGGCCAACGTCCTGACTTTC.

This clonotype was observed at least ten times. The chain uses TRBV29-1 and TRBJ2-2; D might be TRBD1 (5 bases). The CDR3 runs 13 residues. Germline values: CDR1 SQVTM, CDR2 ANQGSEA. Trimming took off 5 bases at V and 4 bases at J, with 11 bases between the two ends. The CDR3: CSVIRVGTGELFF. The CDR3 coding sequence is TGCAGCGTTATCAGGGTGGGCACCGGGGAGCTGTTTTTT.

This clonotype was recorded at least ten times. CDR3 loop: CASRQGGPNQPQHF. In DNA, the CDR3 is TGTGCCAGCAGACAGGGGGGCCCCAATCAGCCCCAGCATTTT. The rearrangement links TRBV28 to TRBJ1-5; 8 nucleotides match TRBD1. V lost 6 bases to trimming and J lost 3 bases; unmatched junction nucleotides: 4. This CDR3 comprises 14 residues. CDR1 is MDHEN, CDR2 SYDVKM, per germline.

This clonotype was observed many times. The chain combines TRBV20-1 with TRBJ1-5; a possible D gene is TRBD1 (6 bases). The CDR3 has 16 amino acids. The germline V gene encodes CDR1 DFQATT and CDR2 SNEGSKA (reference sequence). V shed 3 bases and J shed 1 base, with 16 bases lying between them. CDR3 loop: CSARPVGAASNQPQHF. DNA of the CDR3: TGCAGTGCTAGGCCAGTGGGGGCGGCGAGCAATCAGCCCCAGCATTTT.

This clonotype was seen repeatedly, ten times or more. The chain joins TRBV7-9 to TRBJ2-7; the match to TRBD2 covers 8 bases. The germline CDR1 and CDR2 sequences are SEHNR and FQNEAQ (reference sequence). V lost 2 bases to trimming and J lost 4 bases; unmatched junction nucleotides: 4. The CDR3 spans 14 residues. CDR3 amino acids: CASSLTPSGYEQYF. For the CDR3, the DNA is TGTGCCAGCAGCTTAACGCCTAGCGGGTACGAGCAGTACTTC. Filled out from reference TRBV7-9 and TRBJ2-7, the complete variable domain reads DTGVSQNPRHKITKRGQNVTFRCDPISEHNRLYWYRQTLGQGPEFLTYFQNEAQLEKSRLLSDRFSAERPKGSFSTLEIQRTEQGDSAMYLCASSLTPSGYEQYFGPGTRLTVT.

V usage is TRBV5-8 and J usage is TRBJ2-2, with D possibly matching TRBD1 (6 bases). V lost 7 bases and J lost 1, with 14 bases in between. The CDR3 contains 15 residues. Per germline, CDR1 SGHTS and CDR2 YDEGEE. CDR3 in amino acids: CASLTGTLNTGELFF. The DNA of the CDR3 is TGTGCCAGCCTTACCGGGACACTGAACACCGGGGAGCTGTTTTTT.